The source of this T cell receptor beta chain is a study of T cells after yellow fever vaccination. The study's findings and limits: FACS-sorted repertoires could contain abundant clonotypes contaminating from the bulk population.

This clonotype was observed at least ten times. The antigen remains unidentified. From the 5' RACE reads, TCRdb called clonotypes with MiXCR, one entry per CDR3 protein. The data contain roughly 160,000 distinct CDR3 sequences, more than 5.5% of them singletons. Germline assignment: CDR1 WSHSY and CDR2 SAAADI. This CDR3 region has 15 residues. With 6 bases clipped from V and 2 bases from J, the junction kept 5 bases outside the gene matches. The input for sequencing was CD4+ T cells sorted from PBMCs, taken more than 4 days after the first yellow fever vaccination. The clonotype comes from a young man who received the YFV17D yellow fever vaccine. The chain recombines TRBV10-2 with TRBJ2-7, with 12 bases identical to TRBD2. In DNA form, the CDR3 reads TGCGCCAGCAGCTCTCTAGCGGGGGGGCCCTACGAGCAGTACTTC. It encodes CASSSLAGGPYEQYF.